The rows below give T cell receptor beta chains drawn from one sample of a study of blood T cell repertoires in COVID-19. Using immunoSEQ multiplex PCR, the repertoire was profiled, and TCRdb retains in-frame clones only, with some absent. The data hold around 270,000 clones, with around 84% observed a single time. What was sequenced was peripheral blood. Receptors were obtained from a woman aged 35 to 49 who had recovered from COVID-19. Both conserved end residues are part of each CDR3. The D gene is left open where the match is weak. Clone size is given for some rows only: seen once, a few or many times, or a class if the clone is expanded.

V gene: TRBV5-1
J gene: TRBJ1-4
D gene: .
clone size: once
CDR3 protein: CASSEEFEKLFF
CDR3 DNA: TGCGCCAGCAGCGAGGAATTTGAAAAACTGTTTTTT

V gene: TRBV7-2
J gene: TRBJ1-6
D gene: .
clone size: .
CDR3 protein: CASSRPVNSPLHF
CDR3 DNA: TGTGCCAGCAGCCGTCCCGTTAATTCACCCCTCCACTTT

V gene: TRBV7-9
J gene: TRBJ2-5
D gene: .
clone size: .
CDR3 protein: CASSLLQETQYF
CDR3 DNA: TGTGCCAGCAGCCTTCTCCAAGAGACCCAGTACTTC

V gene: TRBV3-1/TRBV3-2
J gene: TRBJ1-5
D gene: .
clone size: .
CDR3 protein: CASSQGSGQPQHF
CDR3 DNA: TGTGCCAGCAGCCAAGGCAGTGGCCAGCCCCAGCATTTT

V gene: TRBV6-5
J gene: TRBJ2-1
D gene: .
clone size: .
CDR3 protein: CASQRSSYNEQFF
CDR3 DNA: TGTGCCAGCCAAAGGAGCTCCTACAATGAGCAGTTCTTC

V gene: TRBV19
J gene: TRBJ1-1
D gene: .
clone size: few
CDR3 protein: CASSSPGMQAFF
CDR3 DNA: TGTGCCAGTAGCTCCCCGGGGATGCAAGCTTTCTTT

V gene: TRBV5-1
J gene: TRBJ1-4
D gene: .
clone size: .
CDR3 protein: CASSFRGEEKLFF
CDR3 DNA: TGCGCCAGCAGCTTCAGGGGCGAGGAAAAACTGTTTTTT

V gene: TRBV5-1
J gene: TRBJ1-1
D gene: .
clone size: .
CDR3 protein: CASSFQGNTEAFF
CDR3 DNA: TGCGCCAGCAGCTTCCAGGGGAACACTGAAGCTTTCTTT

V gene: TRBV20-1
J gene: TRBJ1-2
D gene: .
clone size: .
CDR3 protein: CSASIGGGYTF
CDR3 DNA: TGCAGTGCTAGCATCGGGGGTGGCTACACCTTC

V gene: TRBV24-1
J gene: TRBJ2-2
D gene: .
clone size: .
CDR3 protein: CATRKNGATGELFF
CDR3 DNA: TGTGCCACCAGGAAAAATGGGGCTACCGGGGAGCTGTTTTTT

V gene: TRBV14
J gene: TRBJ2-7
D gene: TRBD1
clone size: once
CDR3 protein: CASSAPGTATYEQYF
CDR3 DNA: TGTGCCAGCAGCGCCCCCGGGACAGCAACCTACGAGCAGTACTTC

V gene: TRBV28
J gene: TRBJ2-1
D gene: .
clone size: .
CDR3 protein: CASTPGAGEQFF
CDR3 DNA: TGTGCCAGCACCCCGGGAGCGGGTGAGCAGTTCTTC

V gene: TRBV9
J gene: TRBJ1-4
D gene: TRBD1
clone size: .
CDR3 protein: CASSAHGTGDEKLFF
CDR3 DNA: TGTGCCAGCAGCGCTCACGGGACAGGGGATGAAAAACTGTTTTTT

V gene: TRBV2
J gene: TRBJ2-5
D gene: .
clone size: .
CDR3 protein: CASSTTREETQYF
CDR3 DNA: TGTGCCAGCAGTACGACCAGGGAAGAGACCCAGTACTTC

V gene: TRBV4-1
J gene: TRBJ2-3
D gene: TRBD2
clone size: .
CDR3 protein: CASSQPRRGRADTQYF
CDR3 DNA: TGCGCCAGCAGCCAACCCAGGAGAGGGAGGGCAGATACGCAGTATTTT

V gene: TRBV7-2
J gene: TRBJ1-4
D gene: .
clone size: .
CDR3 protein: CASSLAPAASRGEKLFF
CDR3 DNA: TGTGCCAGCAGCTTAGCCCCGGCCGCCTCACGGGGTGAAAAACTGTTTTTT

V gene: TRBV10-3
J gene: TRBJ1-5
D gene: .
clone size: .
CDR3 protein: CAISEDIYNQPQHF
CDR3 DNA: TGTGCCATCAGCGAGGACATTTACAATCAGCCCCAGCATTTT

V gene: TRBV10-3
J gene: TRBJ2-7
D gene: .
clone size: .
CDR3 protein: CAISEMGSSYEQYF
CDR3 DNA: TGTGCCATCAGTGAGATGGGGAGCTCCTACGAGCAGTACTTC

V gene: TRBV5-5
J gene: TRBJ2-7
D gene: .
clone size: once
CDR3 protein: CASSSGLITYEQYF
CDR3 DNA: TGTGCCAGCAGCTCGGGACTGATCACCTACGAGCAGTACTTC

V gene: TRBV2
J gene: TRBJ1-4
D gene: TRBD1
clone size: .
CDR3 protein: CAGAGTGGEKLFF
CDR3 DNA: TGTGCCGGCGCCGGGACAGGGGGTGAAAAACTGTTTTTT

V gene: TRBV3-1/TRBV3-2
J gene: TRBJ1-5
D gene: TRBD1
clone size: .
CDR3 protein: CASSGDRNQPQHF
CDR3 DNA: TGTGCCAGCAGTGGGGACAGGAATCAGCCCCAGCATTTT

V gene: TRBV4-2
J gene: TRBJ1-6
D gene: .
clone size: .
CDR3 protein: CASSQVIREGSPLHF
CDR3 DNA: TGTGCCAGCAGCCAAGTAATCAGGGAGGGATCACCCCTCCACTTT

V gene: TRBV6-5
J gene: TRBJ2-1
D gene: .
clone size: once
CDR3 protein: CASSSTEYSYNEQFF
CDR3 DNA: TGTGCCAGCAGTTCGACGGAGTACTCCTACAATGAGCAGTTCTTC

V gene: TRBV7-2
J gene: TRBJ1-2
D gene: TRBD1
clone size: few
CDR3 protein: CASSLAGAGGYGYTF
CDR3 DNA: TGTGCCAGCAGCTTAGCGGGGGCAGGGGGCTATGGCTACACCTTC

V gene: TRBV5-4
J gene: TRBJ1-3
D gene: TRBD1
clone size: once
CDR3 protein: CASSTTGTGLGNTIYF
CDR3 DNA: TGTGCCAGCAGCACTACCGGGACAGGGTTAGGAAACACCATATATTTT

V gene: TRBV5-5
J gene: TRBJ2-5
D gene: .
clone size: .
CDR3 protein: CASSPQETQYF
CDR3 DNA: TGTGCCAGCAGCCCACAAGAGACCCAGTACTTC

V gene: TRBV10-2
J gene: TRBJ1-1
D gene: .
clone size: .
CDR3 protein: CASSEWRNTEAFF
CDR3 DNA: TGCGCCAGCAGTGAGTGGAGGAACACTGAAGCTTTCTTT

V gene: TRBV7-6
J gene: TRBJ1-2
D gene: .
clone size: .
CDR3 protein: CASSPGGRGGPNYGYTF
CDR3 DNA: TGTGCCAGCAGCCCAGGCGGTAGGGGAGGGCCAAACTATGGCTACACCTTC

V gene: TRBV5-1
J gene: TRBJ1-1
D gene: .
clone size: .
CDR3 protein: CASSLITGSGAFF
CDR3 DNA: TGCGCCAGCAGCTTAATCACAGGGTCGGGGGCTTTCTTT

V gene: TRBV7-9
J gene: TRBJ1-6
D gene: TRBD1
clone size: .
CDR3 protein: CASSQNRTGNSPLHF
CDR3 DNA: TGTGCCAGCAGCCAGAACAGGACAGGGAATTCACCCCTCCACTTT

V gene: TRBV28
J gene: TRBJ2-6
D gene: .
clone size: .
CDR3 protein: CASSPASGANVLTF
CDR3 DNA: TGTGCCTCCTCGCCCGCGTCTGGGGCCAACGTCCTGACTTTC

V gene: TRBV5-1
J gene: TRBJ2-2
D gene: TRBD1
clone size: .
CDR3 protein: CASSFLPIQGAGTGELFF
CDR3 DNA: TGCGCCAGCAGCTTCCTCCCTATACAGGGGGCAGGAACCGGGGAGCTGTTTTTT

V gene: TRBV5-4
J gene: TRBJ1-2
D gene: .
clone size: .
CDR3 protein: CASSLGGQALHYGYTF
CDR3 DNA: TGTGCCAGCAGCTTGGGAGGACAAGCCCTACATTATGGCTACACCTTC

V gene: TRBV19
J gene: TRBJ1-1
D gene: .
clone size: .
CDR3 protein: CASSASGGGYTEAFF
CDR3 DNA: TGTGCCAGTAGTGCCAGTGGGGGCGGTTACACTGAAGCTTTCTTT

V gene: TRBV28
J gene: TRBJ1-5
D gene: .
clone size: .
CDR3 protein: CASSPTPLTVQPQHF
CDR3 DNA: TGTGCCAGCAGTCCAACTCCGCTTACGGTCCAGCCCCAGCATTTT

V gene: TRBV28
J gene: TRBJ1-5
D gene: .
clone size: .
CDR3 protein: CASSLGAQTKPQHF
CDR3 DNA: TGTGCCAGCAGTTTGGGAGCTCAAACCAAGCCCCAGCATTTT

V gene: TRBV20-1
J gene: TRBJ2-7
D gene: .
clone size: once
CDR3 protein: CSASQYRAYEQYF
CDR3 DNA: TGCAGTGCTAGTCAATACAGGGCCTACGAGCAGTACTTC

V gene: TRBV6-6
J gene: TRBJ1-1
D gene: TRBD1
clone size: .
CDR3 protein: CASSLDRAEAFF
CDR3 DNA: TGTGCCAGCAGCCTCGACAGGGCTGAAGCTTTCTTT

V gene: TRBV7-2
J gene: TRBJ2-7
D gene: TRBD1
clone size: .
CDR3 protein: CASSFRDRGREQYF
CDR3 DNA: TGTGCCAGCAGCTTTAGAGACAGGGGAAGGGAGCAGTACTTC

V gene: TRBV3-1/TRBV3-2
J gene: TRBJ2-7
D gene: .
clone size: .
CDR3 protein: CASSQMDTQSYEQYF
CDR3 DNA: TGTGCCAGCAGTCAAATGGACACCCAATCCTACGAGCAGTACTTC

V gene: TRBV6-2/TRBV6-3
J gene: TRBJ2-7
D gene: TRBD1
clone size: .
CDR3 protein: CASSYPGQSSYEQYF
CDR3 DNA: TGTGCCAGCAGTTACCCGGGACAGAGCTCCTACGAGCAGTACTTC

V gene: TRBV12-3/TRBV12-4
J gene: TRBJ1-2
D gene: .
clone size: once
CDR3 protein: CASTKNRDGYTF
CDR3 DNA: TGTGCCAGCACCAAAAACAGGGATGGCTACACCTTC

V gene: TRBV2
J gene: TRBJ2-3
D gene: TRBD1
clone size: .
CDR3 protein: CASSPDRGTDTQYF
CDR3 DNA: TGTGCCAGCAGTCCCGACAGGGGCACAGATACGCAGTATTTT

V gene: TRBV28
J gene: TRBJ1-5
D gene: .
clone size: .
CDR3 protein: CASGGTNLPQHF
CDR3 DNA: TGTGCCAGCGGAGGGACTAATCTGCCCCAGCATTTT

V gene: TRBV18
J gene: TRBJ1-5
D gene: TRBD1
clone size: .
CDR3 protein: CASSLRTGINSNQPQHF
CDR3 DNA: TGTGCCAGCTCACTTCGGACAGGGATAAATAGCAATCAGCCCCAGCATTTT

V gene: TRBV5-1
J gene: TRBJ1-1
D gene: .
clone size: .
CDR3 protein: CASSLVGDTEAFF
CDR3 DNA: TGCGCCAGCAGCTTGGTCGGGGACACTGAAGCTTTCTTT

V gene: TRBV7-2
J gene: TRBJ1-6
D gene: .
clone size: .
CDR3 protein: CASSLRGGRDLNNSPLHF
CDR3 DNA: TGTGCCAGCAGCTTACGAGGGGGAAGGGATCTGAATAATTCACCCCTCCACTTT

V gene: TRBV6-6
J gene: TRBJ1-1
D gene: .
clone size: .
CDR3 protein: CASTQSGRPNTEAFF
CDR3 DNA: TGTGCCAGCACCCAATCAGGCAGACCGAACACTGAAGCTTTCTTT

V gene: TRBV4-2
J gene: TRBJ1-4
D gene: .
clone size: .
CDR3 protein: CASSQDWQGEEKLFF
CDR3 DNA: TGTGCCAGCAGCCAAGATTGGCAGGGCGAGGAAAAACTGTTTTTT

V gene: TRBV5-4
J gene: TRBJ2-2
D gene: .
clone size: .
CDR3 protein: CASSLATANTGELFF
CDR3 DNA: TGTGCCAGCAGCTTGGCGACAGCGAACACCGGGGAGCTGTTTTTT

V gene: TRBV4-2
J gene: TRBJ1-1
D gene: .
clone size: .
CDR3 protein: CASSPGHRNTEAFF
CDR3 DNA: TGTGCCAGCAGCCCGGGACACAGGAACACTGAAGCTTTCTTT

V gene: TRBV28
J gene: TRBJ2-6
D gene: TRBD1
clone size: .
CDR3 protein: CASSSQGAGANVLTF
CDR3 DNA: TGTGCCAGCAGTTCGCAGGGGGCTGGGGCCAACGTCCTGACTTTC

V gene: TRBV30
J gene: TRBJ1-6
D gene: .
clone size: .
CDR3 protein: CAWRGTTTVNSPLHF
CDR3 DNA: TGTGCCTGGAGGGGTACCACGACAGTCAATTCACCCCTCCACTTT

V gene: TRBV7-9
J gene: TRBJ2-1
D gene: .
clone size: .
CDR3 protein: CASSNPGDPRFNEQFF
CDR3 DNA: TGTGCCAGCAGCAACCCAGGGGACCCTCGTTTCAATGAGCAGTTCTTC

V gene: TRBV18
J gene: TRBJ2-3
D gene: TRBD1
clone size: .
CDR3 protein: CASSSRTGTGDTDTQYF
CDR3 DNA: TGTGCCAGCTCATCACGAACCGGGACAGGGGACACAGATACGCAGTATTTT

V gene: TRBV19
J gene: TRBJ2-3
D gene: TRBD1
clone size: .
CDR3 protein: CASSNPPGTGGIHTQYF
CDR3 DNA: TGTGCCAGTAGTAATCCGCCCGGGACAGGGGGCATCCATACGCAGTATTTT

V gene: TRBV29-1
J gene: TRBJ2-1
D gene: TRBD2
clone size: .
CDR3 protein: CSVNSGGALSEQFF
CDR3 DNA: TGCAGCGTTAATAGCGGGGGGGCTCTTAGTGAGCAGTTCTTC

V gene: TRBV6-4
J gene: TRBJ2-1
D gene: .
clone size: once
CDR3 protein: CASSVAANNEQFF
CDR3 DNA: TGTGCCAGCAGCGTAGCGGCTAACAATGAGCAGTTCTTC

V gene: TRBV11-2
J gene: TRBJ2-1
D gene: .
clone size: .
CDR3 protein: CASRDWTEYNEQFF
CDR3 DNA: TGTGCCAGCAGGGACTGGACGGAGTACAATGAGCAGTTCTTC